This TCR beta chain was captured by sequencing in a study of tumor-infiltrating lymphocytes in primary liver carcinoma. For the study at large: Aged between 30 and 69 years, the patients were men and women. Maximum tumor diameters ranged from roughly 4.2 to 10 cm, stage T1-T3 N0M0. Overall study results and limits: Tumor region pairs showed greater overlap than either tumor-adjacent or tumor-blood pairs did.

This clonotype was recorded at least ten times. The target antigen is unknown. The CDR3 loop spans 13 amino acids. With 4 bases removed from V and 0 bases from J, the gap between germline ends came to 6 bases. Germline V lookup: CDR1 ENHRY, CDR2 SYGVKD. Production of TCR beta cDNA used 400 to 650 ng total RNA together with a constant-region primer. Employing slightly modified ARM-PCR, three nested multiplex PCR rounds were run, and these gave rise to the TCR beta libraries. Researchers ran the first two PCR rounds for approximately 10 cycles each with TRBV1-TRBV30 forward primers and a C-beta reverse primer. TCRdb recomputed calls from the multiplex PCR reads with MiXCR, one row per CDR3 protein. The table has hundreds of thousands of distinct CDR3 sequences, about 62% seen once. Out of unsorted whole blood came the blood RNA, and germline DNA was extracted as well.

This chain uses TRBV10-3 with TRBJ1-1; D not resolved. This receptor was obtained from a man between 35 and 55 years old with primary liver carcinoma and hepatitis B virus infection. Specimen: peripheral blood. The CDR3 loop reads CAISVAVNTEAFF. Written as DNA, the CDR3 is TGTGCCATCAGTGTGGCGGTGAACACTGAAGCTTTCTTT.